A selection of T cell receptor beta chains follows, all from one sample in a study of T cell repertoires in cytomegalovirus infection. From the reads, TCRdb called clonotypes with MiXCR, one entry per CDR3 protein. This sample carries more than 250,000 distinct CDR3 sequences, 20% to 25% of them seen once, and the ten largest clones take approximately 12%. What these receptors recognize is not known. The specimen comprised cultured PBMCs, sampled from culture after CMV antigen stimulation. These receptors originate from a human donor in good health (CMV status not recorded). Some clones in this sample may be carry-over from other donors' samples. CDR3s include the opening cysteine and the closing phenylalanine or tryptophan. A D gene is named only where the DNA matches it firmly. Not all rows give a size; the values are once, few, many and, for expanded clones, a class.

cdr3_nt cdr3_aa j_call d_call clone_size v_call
TGCAGCGTTCAGGCGGGACCTGACATTCAGTACTTC CSVQAGPDIQYF TRBJ2-4 - many TRBV29-1
TGTGCCAGCAGTTCGTTTAGACTCCGCACGGATACGCAGTATTTT CASSSFRLRTDTQYF TRBJ2-3 - few TRBV12-3/TRBV12-4
TGTGCCTGGAGTGTCGGAGGGGGCCTTAGAGATACGCAGTATTTT CAWSVGGGLRDTQYF TRBJ2-3 - once TRBV30
TGTGCCATCAGTGAGTTTGGCGGGGGCCGGGAAGATACGCAGTATTTT CAISEFGGGREDTQYF TRBJ2-3 - few TRBV10-3
TGTGCCAGCGGGGAACGGGACGCCTACAATGAGCAGTTCTTC CASGERDAYNEQFF TRBJ2-1 - few TRBV6-2/TRBV6-3
TGTGCCAGCAGCTTACTCGGGAGGGCCACAGATACGCAGTATTTT CASSLLGRATDTQYF TRBJ2-3 TRBD2 - TRBV7-9
TGCGCCAGCAGCCCTGGGGCTAGCGGGAGCTACGAGCAGTACTTC CASSPGASGSYEQYF TRBJ2-7 TRBD2 - TRBV4-1
TGTGCCAGTACCGTGGGGGGCTACCTCTACAATGAGCAGTTCTTC CASTVGGYLYNEQFF TRBJ2-1 - - TRBV19
TGTGCCAGCAAAACCCCCAGGGCAGCGAACACCGGGGAGCTGTTTTTT CASKTPRAANTGELFF TRBJ2-2 - - TRBV27
TGTGCCAGCAGCTTGAGGACATCTCAAGAGACCCAGTACTTC CASSLRTSQETQYF TRBJ2-5 - few TRBV7-2
TGTGCCAGCAGTTTAGGAGGGACAGGGAGCTACGAGCAGTACTTC CASSLGGTGSYEQYF TRBJ2-7 TRBD1 many TRBV6-1
TGTGCCAGCAGCTTAGGCACTCGCAGTGGGGCCCAAGAGACCCAGTACTTC CASSLGTRSGAQETQYF TRBJ2-5 - few TRBV11-2
TGTGCCAGCAGCGATCTTGAGGATGAAGCTTTCTTT CASSDLEDEAFF TRBJ1-1 - many TRBV7-9
TGTGCCAGCAGGACGGGAGGTGGTATTGAGCAGTTCTTC CASRTGGGIEQFF TRBJ2-1 TRBD2 - TRBV7-4
TGCGCCAGCCGGCTACAGGGGGCGTTGAACATTCAGTACTTC CASRLQGALNIQYF TRBJ2-4 TRBD1 once TRBV5-1
TGTGCCAGCAGTACCCGGACTAGCGGGACCTCCTACAATGAGCAGTTCTTC CASSTRTSGTSYNEQFF TRBJ2-1 TRBD2 - TRBV27
TGTGCCAGCAGCCCGACTAGCGGGAGTCCCAATGAGCAGTTCTTC CASSPTSGSPNEQFF TRBJ2-1 TRBD2 many TRBV7-2
TGTGCCAGCAGTTACGGGGCATACAATGAGCAGTTCTTC CASSYGAYNEQFF TRBJ2-1 - few TRBV6-2/TRBV6-3
TGTGCCAGCAGGGGGGGTACGGGGAGTTCCTACAATGAGCAGTTCTTC CASRGGTGSSYNEQFF TRBJ2-1 - few TRBV12-3/TRBV12-4
TGTGCCAGCAGCGTGGGGACAGGGATCTCTGGGGCCAACGTCCTGACTTTC CASSVGTGISGANVLTF TRBJ2-6 TRBD1 many TRBV7-8
TGTGCCAGCAGCATGGGACAGGGGGCTGCTGAAGCTTTCTTT CASSMGQGAAEAFF TRBJ1-1 TRBD1 - TRBV7-6
TGTGCCAGCAGCTCCTCCGGGACAGGATTCACGGCAGATACGCAGTATTTT CASSSSGTGFTADTQYF TRBJ2-3 TRBD1 - TRBV11-2
TGTGCCAGCAGCTTAGGAAGCAGCTACACAGATACGCAGTATTTT CASSLGSSYTDTQYF TRBJ2-3 - - TRBV7-6
TGTGTCAGCAACTCCGGGGGGACAACAAATCAGCCCCAGCATTTT CVSNSGGTTNQPQHF TRBJ1-5 - - TRBV12-3/TRBV12-4
TGCGCCAGCAGCCAATTTCGAGGGGGCTACGAGCAGTACTTC CASSQFRGGYEQYF TRBJ2-7 - - TRBV4-3
TGTGCCAGTAGTATCGGGGTACGGGCTGGCTACACCTTC CASSIGVRAGYTF TRBJ1-2 - - TRBV19
TGCGCCAGCAGCCAGAGGAGCACAGATACGCAGTATTTT CASSQRSTDTQYF TRBJ2-3 - once TRBV4-3
TGTGCCAGTAGTCCGGGCCCCGGGGATGTGAGCAATCAGCCCCAGCATTTT CASSPGPGDVSNQPQHF TRBJ1-5 - - TRBV19
TGTGCCAGCAGTTACATGGGACAGGGAGTCAATGAGCAGTTCTTC CASSYMGQGVNEQFF TRBJ2-1 TRBD1 - TRBV6-2/TRBV6-3
TGTGCCAGCAGCGCACAGGGTGGTGCAAAAGAGACCCAGTACTTC CASSAQGGAKETQYF TRBJ2-5 - few TRBV5-4
TGTGCCAGCAGTGGACAGGGGACCTCACTTTTAGCCAAAAACATTCAGTACTTC CASSGQGTSLLAKNIQYF TRBJ2-4 TRBD1 - TRBV27
TGTGCCAGTACCCCGTATGTGGTAGCGGCCTACAATGAGCAGTTCTTC CASTPYVVAAYNEQFF TRBJ2-1 - - TRBV19
TGTGCCACCAGCAGTGATGAGCAGGGATCTGGGGCCAACGTCCTGACTTTC CATSSDEQGSGANVLTF TRBJ2-6 - - TRBV15
TGTGCCAGCAGTGAACCTTGGGACAGGGGGACGAATGAGCAGTTCTTC CASSEPWDRGTNEQFF TRBJ2-1 TRBD1 - TRBV12-3/TRBV12-4
TGCGCCAGCAGCCAAGAAGCTAGCGGGAGCTCCTACAATGAGCAGTTCTTC CASSQEASGSSYNEQFF TRBJ2-1 TRBD2 few TRBV4-1
TGTGCCAGCAGCTTACGTTGGGCGCAGGAGACCCAGTACTTC CASSLRWAQETQYF TRBJ2-5 - many TRBV7-8
TGTGCCAGTAGTACAACCGGGACTAGCGCCCTCAATGAGCAGTTCTTC CASSTTGTSALNEQFF TRBJ2-1 TRBD2 - TRBV19
TGTGCCTGCTCCACAACCTACGAGCAGTACTTC CACSTTYEQYF TRBJ2-7 - many TRBV7-8
TGTGCCAGCAGCTTAGTTCGACTAGCAGACACCGGGGAGCTGTTTTTT CASSLVRLADTGELFF TRBJ2-2 TRBD2 many TRBV7-2
TGTGCCAGCAGTTCGCAGGGGAAGCGGGAGACCCAGTACTTC CASSSQGKRETQYF TRBJ2-5 - few TRBV5-4
TGTGCCATCAGTGGGACTAGCGGAGCCAACTTGAAAGAGACCCAGTACTTC CAISGTSGANLKETQYF TRBJ2-5 TRBD2 - TRBV10-3
TGTGCCAGCAGCCCCGGACTAGCGGGAGGGCCCTCCTACGAGCAGTACTTC CASSPGLAGGPSYEQYF TRBJ2-7 TRBD2 few TRBV7-2
TGTGCCAGCAGAGCCGCCGGGACAGGGGGCAATGAGCAGTTCTTC CASRAAGTGGNEQFF TRBJ2-1 TRBD1 many TRBV6-2/TRBV6-3
TGTGCCAGCAGTTTCATCGGGACACTGGACACTGAAGCTTTCTTT CASSFIGTLDTEAFF TRBJ1-1 - many TRBV12-3/TRBV12-4
TGTGCCAGCAGACTAGCGGGAGGGGACTACGAGCAGTACTTC CASRLAGGDYEQYF TRBJ2-7 TRBD2 few TRBV27
TGTGCCAGCAGTTTTAACAGGGAGGGGACTGAAGCTTTCTTT CASSFNREGTEAFF TRBJ1-1 - many TRBV12-3/TRBV12-4
TGTGCCAGCAGCTTAGGGGGGGAGACAGAGCAGTTCTTC CASSLGGETEQFF TRBJ2-1 - - TRBV7-6
TGTGCCAGCAGTTTGCAGGGGGCCGGGGAGCTGTTTTTT CASSLQGAGELFF TRBJ2-2 TRBD1 - TRBV27
TGTGCCAGCATATCGGGACTAGACCCCGAGCAGTACTTC CASISGLDPEQYF TRBJ2-7 TRBD2 few TRBV6-6
TGTGCCAGCAGTCCCGGGACAGGGGGCAGGTCAGATACGCAGTATTTT CASSPGTGGRSDTQYF TRBJ2-3 TRBD1 few TRBV11-2
TGTGCCAGCAGCGAGGGACAGTGGAGCTCCTACGAGCAGTACTTC CASSEGQWSSYEQYF TRBJ2-7 TRBD1 few TRBV7-9
TGCAGTGCCCCCAGACAGGGGCCGGGCAATCAGCCCCAGCATTTT CSAPRQGPGNQPQHF TRBJ1-5 TRBD1 many TRBV20-1
TGTGCCAGCAGTTTATTGGGACTAGCGGGATATCGCAATGAGCAGTTCTTC CASSLLGLAGYRNEQFF TRBJ2-1 TRBD2 - TRBV27
TGTGCCAGCAGTCCAACACGCCCGGCGGGCTCTAGTGGCTACACCTTC CASSPTRPAGSSGYTF TRBJ1-2 - few TRBV28
TGTGCCAGCAGCATTAGCGGGAGCCAATTAGGCGAGCAGTACTTC CASSISGSQLGEQYF TRBJ2-7 TRBD2 few TRBV12-3/TRBV12-4
TGTGCCAGCAGTTTTAAGCAGGGGTCCTACGAGCAGTACTTC CASSFKQGSYEQYF TRBJ2-7 - few TRBV28
TGCAGTGCTCCGGACAGGCTGGGTTACGAGCAGTACTTC CSAPDRLGYEQYF TRBJ2-7 TRBD1 - TRBV20-1